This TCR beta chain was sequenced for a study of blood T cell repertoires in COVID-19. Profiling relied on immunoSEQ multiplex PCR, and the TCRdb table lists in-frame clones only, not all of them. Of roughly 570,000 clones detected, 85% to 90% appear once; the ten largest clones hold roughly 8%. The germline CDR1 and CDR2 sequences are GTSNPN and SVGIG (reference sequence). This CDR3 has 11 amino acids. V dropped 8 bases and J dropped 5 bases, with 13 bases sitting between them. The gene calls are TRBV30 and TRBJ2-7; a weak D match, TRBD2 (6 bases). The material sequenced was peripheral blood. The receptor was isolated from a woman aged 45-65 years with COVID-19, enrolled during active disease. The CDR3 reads CARGLGDEQYF. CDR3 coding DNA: TGTGCCCGGGGACTGGGGGACGAGCAGTACTTC. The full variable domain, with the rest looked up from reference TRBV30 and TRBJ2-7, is SQTIHQWPATLVQPVGSPLSLECTVEGTSNPNLYWYRQAAGRGLQLLFYSVGIGQISSEVPQNLSASRPQDRQFILSSKKLLLSDSGFYLCARGLGDEQYFGPGTRLTVT.